The present entry profiles one T cell receptor beta chain with its context. Its target is unknown. This sample is drawn from a study of lymphopenia after photon versus proton radiotherapy. Overall study results and limits: Post-nadir diversity loss with photons came from oligoclonal expansion, particularly CD8+ Temra cells. Post-nadir TCR diversity decline inversely tracked overall survival among those who died. Relative stability marked proton patients; photon patients lost diversity and naive cells.

Produced via immunoSEQ multiplex PCR; TCRdb's table is partial and in-frame only. The data contain some 170,000 clones, approximately 90% of them singletons. Germline V gives CDR1 KGHSH, CDR2 LQKENI. Trimming left V 4 bases short and J 8 bases short, with 22 bases between. The CDR3 covers 16 residues. This rearrangement joins TRBV18 to TRBJ2-3; perhaps TRBD1 as D (7 bases). Sequenced here: peripheral blood, sampled from a patient treated with photon-based radiotherapy. The origin of this receptor is a man aged 45 to 65 with gastric cancer. CDR3 in amino acids: CASSQGGQLPLGTQYF. CDR3 nucleotide sequence: TGTGCCAGCTCACAGGGGGGACAGCTACCCCTAGGTACGCAGTATTTT.